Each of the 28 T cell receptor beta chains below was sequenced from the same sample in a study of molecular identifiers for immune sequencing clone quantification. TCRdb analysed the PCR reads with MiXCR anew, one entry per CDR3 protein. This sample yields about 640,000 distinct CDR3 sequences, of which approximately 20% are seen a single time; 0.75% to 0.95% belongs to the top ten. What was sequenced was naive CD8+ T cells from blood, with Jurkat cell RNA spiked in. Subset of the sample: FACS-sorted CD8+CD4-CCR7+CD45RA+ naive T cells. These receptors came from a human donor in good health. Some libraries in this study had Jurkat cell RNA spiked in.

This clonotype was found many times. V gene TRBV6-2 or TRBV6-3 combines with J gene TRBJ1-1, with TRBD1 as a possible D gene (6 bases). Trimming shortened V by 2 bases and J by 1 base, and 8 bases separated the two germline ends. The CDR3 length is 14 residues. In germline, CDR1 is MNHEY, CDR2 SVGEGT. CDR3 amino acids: CASSYGTRNTEAFF. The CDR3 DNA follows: TGTGCCAGCAGTTACGGGACACGGAACACTGAAGCTTTCTTT.

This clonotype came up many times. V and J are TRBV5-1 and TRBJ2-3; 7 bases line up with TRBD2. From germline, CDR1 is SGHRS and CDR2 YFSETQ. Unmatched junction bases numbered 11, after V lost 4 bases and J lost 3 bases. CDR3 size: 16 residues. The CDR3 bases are TGCGCCAGCAGCCATCCCGGACTAGACCCAACAGATACGCAGTATTTT. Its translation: CASSHPGLDPTDTQYF.

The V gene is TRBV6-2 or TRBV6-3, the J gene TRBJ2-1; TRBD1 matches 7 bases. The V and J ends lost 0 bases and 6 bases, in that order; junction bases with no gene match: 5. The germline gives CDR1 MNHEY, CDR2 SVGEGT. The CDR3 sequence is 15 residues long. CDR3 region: CASSYSGTESNEQFF. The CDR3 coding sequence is TGTGCCAGCAGTTACTCGGGGACAGAGAGCAATGAGCAGTTCTTC.

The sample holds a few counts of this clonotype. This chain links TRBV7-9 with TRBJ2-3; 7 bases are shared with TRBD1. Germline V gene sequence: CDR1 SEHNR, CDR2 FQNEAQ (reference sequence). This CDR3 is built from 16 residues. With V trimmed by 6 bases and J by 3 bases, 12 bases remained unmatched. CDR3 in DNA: TGTGCCAGCAGTTTCAGACAGGGCTTTAGGACAGATACGCAGTATTTT. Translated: CASSFRQGFRTDTQYF.

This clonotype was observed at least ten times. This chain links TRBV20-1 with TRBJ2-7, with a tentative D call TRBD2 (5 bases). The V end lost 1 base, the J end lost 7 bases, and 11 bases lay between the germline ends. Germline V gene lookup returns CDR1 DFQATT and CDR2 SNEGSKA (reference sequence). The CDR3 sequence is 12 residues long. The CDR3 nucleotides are TGCAGTGCTAGAGCCGGGGTCCGGGAGCAGTACTTC. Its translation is CSARAGVREQYF.

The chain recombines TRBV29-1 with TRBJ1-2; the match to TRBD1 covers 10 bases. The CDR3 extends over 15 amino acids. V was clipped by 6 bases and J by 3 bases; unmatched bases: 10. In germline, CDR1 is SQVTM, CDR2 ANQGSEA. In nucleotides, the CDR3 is TGCAGCGTGCCGACAGGGGGCGCCCCGGACTATGGCTACACCTTC. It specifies CSVPTGGAPDYGYTF.

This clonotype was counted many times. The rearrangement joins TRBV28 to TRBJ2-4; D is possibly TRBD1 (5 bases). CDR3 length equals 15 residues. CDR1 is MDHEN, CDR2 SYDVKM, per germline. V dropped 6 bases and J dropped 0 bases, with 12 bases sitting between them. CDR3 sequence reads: CASSPGALAKNIQYF. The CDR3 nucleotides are TGTGCCAGCAGCCCTGGGGCTCTAGCCAAAAACATTCAGTACTTC.

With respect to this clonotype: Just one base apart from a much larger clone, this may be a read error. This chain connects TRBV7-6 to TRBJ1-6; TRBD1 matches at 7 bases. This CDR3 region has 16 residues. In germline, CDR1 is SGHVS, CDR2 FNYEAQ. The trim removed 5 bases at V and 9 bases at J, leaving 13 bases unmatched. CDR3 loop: CASSLPWTGFSSPLHF. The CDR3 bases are TGTGCCAGCAGCCTCCCTTGGACAGGTTTTAGTTCACCCCTCCACTTT.

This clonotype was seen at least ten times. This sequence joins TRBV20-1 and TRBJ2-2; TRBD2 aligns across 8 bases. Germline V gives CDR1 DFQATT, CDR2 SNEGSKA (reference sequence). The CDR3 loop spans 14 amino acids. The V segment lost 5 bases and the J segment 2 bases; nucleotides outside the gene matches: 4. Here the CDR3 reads CSAEREFNTGELFF. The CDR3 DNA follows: TGCAGTGCTGAGCGGGAGTTTAACACCGGGGAGCTGTTTTTT.

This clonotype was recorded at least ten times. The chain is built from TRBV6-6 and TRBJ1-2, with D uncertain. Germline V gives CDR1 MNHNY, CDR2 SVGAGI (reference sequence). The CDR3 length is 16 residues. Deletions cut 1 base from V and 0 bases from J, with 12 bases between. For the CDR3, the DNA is TGTGCCAGCAGTTACTTGGGCGCGCCAGCTAACTATGGCTACACCTTC. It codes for CASSYLGAPANYGYTF.

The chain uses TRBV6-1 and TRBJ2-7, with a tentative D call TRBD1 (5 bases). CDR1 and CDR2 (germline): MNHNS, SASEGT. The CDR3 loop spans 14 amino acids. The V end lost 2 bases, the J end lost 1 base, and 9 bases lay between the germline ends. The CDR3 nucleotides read TGTGCCAGCAGTGAAACAGGTTTATCCTACGAGCAGTACTTC. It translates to CASSETGLSYEQYF.

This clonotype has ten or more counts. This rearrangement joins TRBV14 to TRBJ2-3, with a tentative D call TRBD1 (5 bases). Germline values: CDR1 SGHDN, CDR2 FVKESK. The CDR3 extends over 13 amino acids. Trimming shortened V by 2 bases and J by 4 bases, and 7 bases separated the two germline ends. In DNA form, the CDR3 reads TGTGCCAGCAGCCAATGGACACCAGATACGCAGTATTTT. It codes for CASSQWTPDTQYF.

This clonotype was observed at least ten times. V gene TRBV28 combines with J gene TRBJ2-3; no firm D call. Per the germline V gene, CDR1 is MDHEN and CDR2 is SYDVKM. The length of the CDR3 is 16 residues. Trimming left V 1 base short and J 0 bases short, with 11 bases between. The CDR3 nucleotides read TGTGCCAGCAGTTTATATCCGGGTTCCAGCACAGATACGCAGTATTTT. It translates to CASSLYPGSSTDTQYF.

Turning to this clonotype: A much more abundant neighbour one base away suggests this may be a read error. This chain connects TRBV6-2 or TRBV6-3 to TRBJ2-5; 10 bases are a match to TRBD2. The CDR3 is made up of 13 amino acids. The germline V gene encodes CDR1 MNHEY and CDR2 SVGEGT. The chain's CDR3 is CATRSGGEEAQYF. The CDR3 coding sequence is TGTGCCACCAGGAGCGGGGGGGAAGAGGCCCAGTACTTC.

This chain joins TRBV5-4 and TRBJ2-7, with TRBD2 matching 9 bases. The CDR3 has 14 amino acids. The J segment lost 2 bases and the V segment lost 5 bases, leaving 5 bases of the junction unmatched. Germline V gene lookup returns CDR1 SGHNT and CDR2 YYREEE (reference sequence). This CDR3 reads CASSGGLAPYEQYF. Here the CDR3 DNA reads TGTGCCAGCAGTGGGGGACTAGCACCCTACGAGCAGTACTTC.

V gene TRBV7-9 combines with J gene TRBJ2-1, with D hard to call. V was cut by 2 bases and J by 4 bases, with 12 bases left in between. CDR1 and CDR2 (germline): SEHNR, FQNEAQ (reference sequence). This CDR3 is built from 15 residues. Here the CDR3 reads CASSLTLLEYNEQFF. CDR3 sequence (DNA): TGTGCCAGCAGCTTAACCCTCCTGGAGTACAATGAGCAGTTCTTC.

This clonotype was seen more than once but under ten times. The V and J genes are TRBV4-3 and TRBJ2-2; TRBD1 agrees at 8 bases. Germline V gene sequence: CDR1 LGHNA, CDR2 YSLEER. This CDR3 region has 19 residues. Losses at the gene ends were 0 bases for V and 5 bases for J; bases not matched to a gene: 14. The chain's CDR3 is CASSQDFFRTGLGTGELFF. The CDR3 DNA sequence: TGCGCCAGCAGCCAAGATTTCTTCAGGACAGGGCTTGGTACCGGGGAGCTGTTTTTT.

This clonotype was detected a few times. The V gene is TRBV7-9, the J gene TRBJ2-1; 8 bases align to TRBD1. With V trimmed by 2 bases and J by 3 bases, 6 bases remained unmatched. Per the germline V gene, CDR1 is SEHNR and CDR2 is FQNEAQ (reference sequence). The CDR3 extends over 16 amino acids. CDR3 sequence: CASSLLTGDLYNEQFF. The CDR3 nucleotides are TGTGCCAGCAGCTTACTGACAGGGGACCTCTACAATGAGCAGTTCTTC.

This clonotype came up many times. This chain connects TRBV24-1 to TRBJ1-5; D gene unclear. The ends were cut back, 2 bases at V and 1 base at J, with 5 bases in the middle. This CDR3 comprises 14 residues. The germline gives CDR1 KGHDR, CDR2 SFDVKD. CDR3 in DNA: TGTGCCACCAGTGATTACTTGAGCAATCAGCCCCAGCATTTT. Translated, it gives CATSDYLSNQPQHF.

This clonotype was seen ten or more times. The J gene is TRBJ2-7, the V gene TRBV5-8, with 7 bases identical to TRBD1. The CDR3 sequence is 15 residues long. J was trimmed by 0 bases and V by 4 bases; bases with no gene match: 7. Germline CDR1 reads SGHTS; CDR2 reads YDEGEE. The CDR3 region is CASSLMWTGSYEQYF. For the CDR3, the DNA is TGTGCCAGCAGCCTAATGTGGACAGGCTCCTACGAGCAGTACTTC.

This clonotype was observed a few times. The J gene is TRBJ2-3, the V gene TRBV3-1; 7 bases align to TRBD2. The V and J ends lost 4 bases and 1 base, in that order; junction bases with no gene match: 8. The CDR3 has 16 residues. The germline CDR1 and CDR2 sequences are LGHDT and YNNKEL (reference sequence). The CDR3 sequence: CASSPTGGRGTDTQYF. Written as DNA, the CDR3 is TGTGCCAGCAGCCCCACGGGTGGGAGGGGCACAGATACGCAGTATTTT.

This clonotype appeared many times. The CDR3 reads CASSVVPGQETQYF. The DNA of the CDR3 is TGTGCCAGCAGCGTAGTCCCAGGCCAAGAGACCCAGTACTTC. The chain combines TRBV9 with TRBJ2-5; D not resolved. V lost 0 bases and J 1 base, leaving 7 bases between the germline ends. The CDR3 has 14 residues. From germline, CDR1 is SGDLS and CDR2 YYNGEE.

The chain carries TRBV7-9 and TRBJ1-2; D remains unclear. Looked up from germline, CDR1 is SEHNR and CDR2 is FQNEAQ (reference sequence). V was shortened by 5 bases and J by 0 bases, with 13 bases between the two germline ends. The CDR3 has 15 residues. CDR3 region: CASSPTERANYGYTF. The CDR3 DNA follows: TGTGCCAGCAGCCCCACCGAGCGAGCTAACTATGGCTACACCTTC. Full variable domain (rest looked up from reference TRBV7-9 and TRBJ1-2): DTGVSQNPRHKITKRGQNVTFRCDPISEHNRLYWYRQTLGQGPEFLTYFQNEAQLEKSRLLSDRFSAERPKGSFSTLEIQRTEQGDSAMYLCASSPTERANYGYTFGSGTRLTVV.

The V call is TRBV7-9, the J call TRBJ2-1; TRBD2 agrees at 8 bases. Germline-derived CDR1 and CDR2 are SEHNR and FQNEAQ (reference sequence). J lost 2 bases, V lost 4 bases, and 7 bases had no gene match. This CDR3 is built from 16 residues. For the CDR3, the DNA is TGTGCCAGCAGCTCTCCAGCGGGAGCCCCCTACAATGAGCAGTTCTTC. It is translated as CASSSPAGAPYNEQFF.

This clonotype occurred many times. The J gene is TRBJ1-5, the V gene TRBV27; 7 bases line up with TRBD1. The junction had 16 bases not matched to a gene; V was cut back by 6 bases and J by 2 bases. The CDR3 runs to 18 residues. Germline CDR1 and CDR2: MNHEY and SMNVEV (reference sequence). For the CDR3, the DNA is TGTGCCAGCAGGTTTGCAGCAGGGGGAAGTTGGGGCAATCAGCCCCAGCATTTT. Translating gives CASRFAAGGSWGNQPQHF.

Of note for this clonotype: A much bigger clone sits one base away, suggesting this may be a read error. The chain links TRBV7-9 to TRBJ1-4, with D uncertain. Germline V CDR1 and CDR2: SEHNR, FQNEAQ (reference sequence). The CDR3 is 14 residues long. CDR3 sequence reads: CTSSLTGSNEKLFF. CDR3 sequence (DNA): TGTACCAGCAGCTTAACCGGTTCTAATGAAAAACTGTTTTTT. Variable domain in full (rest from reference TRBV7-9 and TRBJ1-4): DTGVSQNPRHKITKRGQNVTFRCDPISEHNRLYWYRQTLGQGPEFLTYFQNEAQLEKSRLLSDRFSAERPKGSFSTLEIQRTEQGDSAMYLCTSSLTGSNEKLFFGSGTQLSVL.

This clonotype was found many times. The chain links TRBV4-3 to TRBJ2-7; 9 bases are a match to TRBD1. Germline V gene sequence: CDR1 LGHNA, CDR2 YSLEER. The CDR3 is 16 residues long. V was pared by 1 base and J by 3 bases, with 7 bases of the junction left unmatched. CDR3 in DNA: TGCGCCAGCAGCCAAGGACCGGGACAGGGAGGCTACGAGCAGTACTTC. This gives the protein CASSQGPGQGGYEQYF.

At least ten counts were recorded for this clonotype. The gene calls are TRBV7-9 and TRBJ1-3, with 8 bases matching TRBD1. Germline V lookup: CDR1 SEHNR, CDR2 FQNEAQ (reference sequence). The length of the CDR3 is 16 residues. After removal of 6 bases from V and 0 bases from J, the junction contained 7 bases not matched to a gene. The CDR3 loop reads CASRSGQGDSGNTIYF. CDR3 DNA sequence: TGTGCCAGCAGATCCGGACAGGGAGACTCTGGAAACACCATATATTTT.